This T cell receptor beta chain stems from a study of shared clonotypes between healthy human individuals. Background on the study: Used for every donor were three CD4 naive, three CD4 memory, two CD8 naive and one CD8 memory plate.

Of note for this clone: What it binds is unknown.

The germline V gene encodes CDR1 MNHEY and CDR2 SMNVEV (reference sequence). The CDR3 loop spans 13 amino acids. The ends were cut back, 5 bases at V and 4 bases at J, with 8 bases in the middle. Study-level findings and limits: Sequencing of the sorted subsets was shown by rarefaction to be incomplete despite large depth. A few donors had 4% to 6.5% of their naive CD4 clonotypes in common.

It was into CD45RA+ naive and CD45RA-negative memory subsets that the CD4+ cells were split. Using immunoSEQ multiplex PCR, the repertoire was profiled, and TCRdb retains in-frame clones only, with some absent. The data hold about 1.5 million clones, with around 95% observed a single time. The receptor's source is a man aged 30-40 years in good health. This chain uses TRBV27 with TRBJ2-2; D gene unclear. The sequenced sample was naive CD4+ T cells sorted from blood. Subset reported: CD45RA+ positively selected. CDR3 DNA: TGTGCCAGCAGTCGAGTCGGCACCGGGGAGCTGTTTTTT. Translating gives CASSRVGTGELFF.